This T cell receptor (beta chain) was identified during a study of vaccination and CD4 T cells after COVID-19 (dated by TCRdb to between 2020 and 2023). Describing the broader study: Convalescent patients had a positive SARS-CoV-2 result on nasal swab PCR, and of these patients, nine had mild disease and one had severe disease. In 10 COVID-19 convalescent patients and several infection-naive healthy vaccine recipients, the spike-specific CD4+ TCR repertoire before mRNA vaccination was compared with the repertoire after mRNA vaccination. Control cultures used a CEFX viral epitope pool as positive control, an HIV-1 Nef peptide pool as negative control, or no peptide. In the convalescent cohort there were six males and four females, among whom were two Hispanic individuals, seven Caucasians, two Asians and one multiracial person. For stimulating the cultures, overlapping spike peptide pools were used, derived from SARS-CoV-2 as well as from the common cold coronaviruses HCoV-NL63, HCoV-OC43 and HCoV-229E. The time from the second vaccine dose to post-vaccine blood sampling had a median of around 72 days and ranged from about 14 to 241 days. Three convalescent patients gave samples both early after vaccination (day 14) and late after vaccination (days 161 to 241). Participants got two doses of the Pfizer-BioNTech BNT162b2 vaccine (n=8) or two doses of the Moderna mRNA-1273 vaccine (n=2). Post-COVID blood samples from convalescent patients were collected a median of 101 days after diagnosis, with a range of about 35 to 161 days.

In light of the paper, this sample's time point label describes: late sampling 161 to 241 days after vaccination in a few convalescent patients. According to the study, the label for this sample's treatment or condition signals: roughly 10-day PBMC culture with coronavirus spike peptide pools or control peptides (ViraFEST assay). The ViraFEST assay, used in the study, expanded antigen-specific T cells with peptide pools and then identified the expanded clonotypes through TCR sequencing. The convalescent patients' positive SARS-CoV-2 PCR tests fell between March and December 2020, which was before the Alpha, Beta and Delta variants emerged in the United States. PBMCs were cultured at under 2.5 million per well in IMDM supplemented with 5% human AB serum and about 9.6 IU/ml IL-2, with 9.5 to 10 ug/ml peptide pools added. Half of the culture medium was replaced with fresh IL-2-containing medium on days 3 and 7. CD4+ T cells were isolated after roughly 10 days of culture through negative selection using the EasySep CD4+ T cell isolation kit. PBMCs were separated from whole blood using Ficoll-Paque Plus gradient centrifugation and then either used fresh or cryopreserved at -140C. Culture conditions were generally each tested in triplicate wells.

This clonotype was picked up a small number of times. Its antigen target is currently unknown. No much larger clonotype is one base removed from it; base qualities were not supplied. CDR1 and CDR2 are drawn from the germline V gene: KGHDR, SFDVKD. The CDR3 contains 14 residues, cysteine and phenylalanine counted. Only the CDR3 part of the read is kept: 42 bases, read in frame from the first base. The germline ends are 15 bases apart after V is trimmed by 10 bases and J by 2 bases. Library generation was performed with PCR. DNA from cultured CD4+ T cells was subjected to TCR sequencing with the Oncomine TCR Beta short-read assay at the Johns Hopkins FTIC core. Genomic DNA was extracted from the cultured CD4+ T cells with the QIAamp micro DNA kit. The Oncomine TCR Beta libraries from cultured CD4+ T cells were pooled using unique dual indexes and then sequenced on an Illumina iSeq 100. The source study handled its data this way. Non-productive sequences were removed, and CDR3s that did not start with C, did not end with F or W, or were shorter than 7 amino acids were discarded. The MANAFEST web application identified antigen-specific clonotypes by comparing peptide-stimulated wells against reference wells and other culture wells. For a clone to be called positive, the clone needed an FDR below 0.05, an odds ratio above 5, and a productive frequency above 0.1% in at least two of three replicate wells. Clonotypes that were significantly expanded in both SARS-CoV-2 spike wells and at least one common cold coronavirus spike condition were defined as cross-reactive. Similarity between CDR3 sequences was evaluated in R version 3.6.1 using Levenshtein distances (stringdist) and unrooted phylogenetic trees (ape). TCRdb's own reprocessing of the public reads used fastp at Q25 and MiXCR and kept productive beta chains. Duplicate CDR3 protein sequences are folded into a single record with the most common DNA and genes. TCRdb, rather than the study authors, made the V and J calls. Recorded for this sample are around 18,000 distinct CDR3 sequences; roughly two fifths of them occurred a single time. About a sixth of the sample rests with the top ten.

Points the paper makes about the study in general: Among the post-vaccine SARS-CoV-2-reactive clones in convalescent patients, a median about 87% showed up only after vaccination, which suggests vaccine-specific priming. Of the vaccine-specific clones found in convalescent patients, nearly all (304 of 307) were mono-reactive for SARS-CoV-2 spike instead of being cross-reactive with common cold coronaviruses. The median count of SARS-CoV-2-reactive clonotypes went up from 20 to 25 after infection to about 40 after vaccination, although the change was not significant. Relatively few convalescent patients were included in the study, and early timepoints after natural infection were not analyzed.

The rearrangement combines TRBV24-1 with TRBJ2-3; TRBD2 is possibly the D segment (6 matching bases). The sample in question was CD4+ T cells from blood, cultured in vitro, obtained about 7 months after SARS-CoV-2 vaccination. The clonotype originates from a human donor who had recovered from COVID-19. The CDR3 loop reads CATSGLPNTDTQYF. The DNA reads as follows: TGTGCCACTTCGGGACTCCCGAACACAGATACGCAGTATTTT.